These 15 T cell receptor beta chains originate from one sample sequenced in a study of cytomegalovirus exposure and HLA in healthy donors. Vbeta (60) and Jbeta (13) primers were used in the PCR. Sequencing used immunoSEQ multiplex PCR; TCRdb keeps in-frame clones, though not all of them. The sample includes under 150,000 clones, around 76% seen only once; the top ten take approximately 2.8%. The material sequenced was PBMCs. These receptors were taken from a male donor in good health and CMV-seronegative.

As for this clone: A read error may produce the germline difference seen at one junction end. This chain joins TRBV30 and TRBJ2-7; a possible D gene is TRBD1 (6 bases). The CDR3 sequence is 15 residues long. Per germline, CDR1 GTSNPN and CDR2 SVGIG (reference sequence). CDR3 coding DNA: TGTCCCTGGAGTGTTGAGGACCGGTGGGGGCTCGAGCAGTACTTC. Amino acid sequence: CPWSVEDRWGLEQYF.

The V call is TRBV29-1, the J call TRBJ2-5; no reliable D call. The germline V gene has CDR1 SQVTM and CDR2 ANQGSEA. This CDR3 region has 10 residues. In DNA, the CDR3 is TGCAGTACAGCCCAAGAGACCCAGTACTTC. This encodes CSTAQETQYF.

The chain uses TRBV15 and TRBJ2-1; maybe TRBD2 (6 bases). There are 15 residues in the CDR3. Germline lookup yields CDR1 LNHNV and CDR2 YYDKDF (reference sequence). V gave up 6 bases and J gave up 1 base, with 13 bases separating them. The CDR3 sequence is CATSTGTFSYNEQFF. CDR3 coding DNA: TGTGCCACCAGTACCGGGACTTTTTCCTACAATGAGCAGTTCTTC.

This clone was counted only a few times. This rearrangement joins TRBV5-1 to TRBJ2-7; TRBD1 agrees at 10 bases. The CDR3 has 16 amino acids. With 1 base clipped from V and 6 bases from J, the junction kept 10 bases outside the gene matches. The V gene's germline CDR1 is SGHRS and CDR2 YFSETQ. CDR3 in DNA: TGCGCCAGCAGCTTGCCCCCGGGACAGGGGCCTATCGAGCAGTACTTC. As protein: CASSLPPGQGPIEQYF.

The chain uses TRBV4-1 and TRBJ2-5; weak D call: TRBD1 (6 bases). The CDR3 spans 13 residues. The germline CDR1 and CDR2 sequences are MGHRA and YSYEKL. The V and J ends lost 1 base and 3 bases respectively, with 6 bases between them. The CDR3 nucleotides read TGCGCCAGCAGCCAAGGGACAGAAGAGACCCAGTACTTC. Its translation is CASSQGTEETQYF.

The CDR3 region has the DNA TGTGCCTGGAGTAAGGAGCTGAACACCGGGGAGCTGTTTTTT. It specifies CAWSKELNTGELFF. The gene calls are TRBV30 and TRBJ2-2; D not certain. This CDR3 contains 14 residues. V was clipped by 2 bases and J by 1 base, with 8 bases between them. Germline CDR1 GTSNPN, CDR2 SVGIG (reference sequence).

V gene TRBV27 combines with J gene TRBJ1-1; 11 bases align to TRBD1. V lost 1 base to trimming and J lost 4 bases; unmatched junction nucleotides: 11. CDR1 is MNHEY and CDR2 is SMNVEV in the germline V gene (reference sequence). This CDR3 region has 18 residues. The CDR3 loop is CASSLFRTGGARGTEAFF. The CDR3 nucleotides read TGTGCCAGCAGTTTATTCCGGACAGGGGGCGCCCGGGGCACTGAAGCTTTCTTT.

Only a few counts were recorded for this clone. V gene TRBV5-6 combines with J gene TRBJ2-7, with TRBD1 matching 11 bases. Looked up from germline, CDR1 is SGHDT and CDR2 is YYEEEE. J gave up 3 bases and V 0 bases, and 2 bases lay outside the gene matches. The CDR3 is 15 residues long. The CDR3 DNA reads TGTGCCAGCAGCTTGGATGGGACAGGGGGCTACGAGCAGTACTTC. It codes for CASSLDGTGGYEQYF.

J is TRBJ1-1 and V is TRBV29-1; unclear D gene. V lost 5 bases and J lost 4, with 11 bases in between. Germline loops: CDR1 SQVTM, CDR2 ANQGSEA. This CDR3 is built from 12 residues. DNA for the CDR3: TGCAGCGTTCATAGGGCGGGCACTGAAGCTTTCTTT. Its translation: CSVHRAGTEAFF.

V is TRBV6-1 and J is TRBJ1-2, with 9 bases lining up with TRBD1. The V segment lost 4 bases and the J segment 6 bases; nucleotides outside the gene matches: 3. The CDR3 extends over 13 amino acids. Germline CDR1 is MNHNS and CDR2 is SASEGT. The CDR3 reads CASSVGTGNGYTF. The CDR3 DNA reads as TGTGCCAGCAGTGTGGGGACAGGGAATGGCTACACCTTC.

The chain carries TRBV9 and TRBJ1-3; 7 bases map to TRBD1. After removal of 0 bases from V and 4 bases from J, the junction contained 4 bases not matched to a gene. The CDR3 runs 15 residues. CDR1 and CDR2 from the germline V gene are SGDLS and YYNGEE. The CDR3 nucleotides are TGTGCCAGCAGCGTAGCTGGGACAGAGGGAAACACCATATATTTT. It is translated as CASSVAGTEGNTIYF.

This clone was detected only a few times. The chain joins TRBV27 to TRBJ1-5, with D possibly being TRBD1 (5 bases). The CDR3 is 14 amino acids. Trimming shortened V by 3 bases and J by 7 bases, and 13 bases separated the two germline ends. Germline V gene sequence: CDR1 MNHEY, CDR2 SMNVEV (reference sequence). CDR3 DNA sequence: TGTGCCAGCAGTTTCCAGGGCCCAGGACAGCCCCAGCATTTT. Translated: CASSFQGPGQPQHF.

The J gene is TRBJ1-4, the V gene TRBV7-2; D is perhaps TRBD1 (6 bases). Germline-derived CDR1 and CDR2 are SGHTA and FQGNSA. The length of the CDR3 is 15 residues. Deletions cut 5 bases from V and 0 bases from J, with 10 bases between. The CDR3 reads CASSPRTATNEKLFF. Here the CDR3 DNA reads TGTGCCAGCAGCCCCCGGACAGCAACTAATGAAAAACTGTTTTTT.

The gene calls are TRBV15 and TRBJ2-7, with 7 bases aligning to TRBD1. This CDR3 spans 15 amino acids. The germline V gene encodes CDR1 LNHNV and CDR2 YYDKDF (reference sequence). The trim removed 2 bases at V and 0 bases at J, leaving 4 bases unmatched. CDR3 DNA sequence: TGTGCCACCAGCAGACCCGGGACAGACTCCTACGAGCAGTACTTC. This translates into CATSRPGTDSYEQYF. Full variable domain (outside the CDR3, taken from reference TRBV15 and TRBJ2-7): DAMVIQNPRYQVTQFGKPVTLSCSQTLNHNVMYWYQQKSSQAPKLLFHYYDKDFNNEADTPDNFQSRRPNTSFCFLDIRSPGLGDTAMYLCATSRPGTDSYEQYFGPGTRLTVT.

Worth noting for this clone: A read error may produce the germline difference seen at one junction end. J is TRBJ1-1 and V is TRBV18; TRBD1 matches at 10 bases. CDR1 KGHSH and CDR2 LQKENI come from the germline V gene. The CDR3 is 16 residues long. The CDR3 loop reads CARSLKTGGEGTEAFF. The CDR3 DNA sequence: TGTGCCCGCTCACTAAAGACAGGGGGCGAAGGAACTGAAGCTTTCTTT.